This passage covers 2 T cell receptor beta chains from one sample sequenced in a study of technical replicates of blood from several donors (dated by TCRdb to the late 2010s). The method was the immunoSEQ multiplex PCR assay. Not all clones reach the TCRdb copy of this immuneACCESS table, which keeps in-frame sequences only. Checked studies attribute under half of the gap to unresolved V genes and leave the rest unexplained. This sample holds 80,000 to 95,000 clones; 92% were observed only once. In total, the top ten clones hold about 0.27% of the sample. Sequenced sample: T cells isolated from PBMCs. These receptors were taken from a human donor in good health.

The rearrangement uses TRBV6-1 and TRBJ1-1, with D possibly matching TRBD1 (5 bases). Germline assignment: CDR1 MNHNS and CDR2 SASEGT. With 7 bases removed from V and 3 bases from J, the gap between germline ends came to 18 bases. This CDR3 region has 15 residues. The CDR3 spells CASNGHAVRDTEAFF. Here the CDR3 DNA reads TGTGCCAGCAACGGACACGCCGTTCGAGACACTGAAGCTTTCTTT.

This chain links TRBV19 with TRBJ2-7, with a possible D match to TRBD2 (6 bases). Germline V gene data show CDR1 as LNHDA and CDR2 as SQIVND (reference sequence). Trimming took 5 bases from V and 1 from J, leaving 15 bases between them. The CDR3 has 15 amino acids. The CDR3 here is CASSPTGLTSYEQYF. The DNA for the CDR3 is TGTGCCAGTAGTCCGACGGGACTTACTTCCTACGAGCAGTACTTC. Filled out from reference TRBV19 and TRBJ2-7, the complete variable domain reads DGGITQSPKYLFRKEGQNVTLSCEQNLNHDAMYWYRQDPGQGLRLIYYSQIVNDFQKGDIAEGYSVSREKKESFPLTVTSAQKNPTAFYLCASSPTGLTSYEQYFGPGTRLTVT.